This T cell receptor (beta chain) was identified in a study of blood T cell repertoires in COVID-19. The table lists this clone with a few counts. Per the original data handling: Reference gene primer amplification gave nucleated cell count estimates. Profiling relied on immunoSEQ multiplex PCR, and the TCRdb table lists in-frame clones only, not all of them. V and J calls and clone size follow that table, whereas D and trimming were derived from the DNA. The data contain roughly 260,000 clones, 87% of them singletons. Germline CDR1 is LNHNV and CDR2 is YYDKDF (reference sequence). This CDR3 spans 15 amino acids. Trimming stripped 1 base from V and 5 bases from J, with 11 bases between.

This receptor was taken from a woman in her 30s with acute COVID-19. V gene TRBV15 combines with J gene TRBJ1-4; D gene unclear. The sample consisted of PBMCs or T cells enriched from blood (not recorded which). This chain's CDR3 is CATSRGPGGNEKLFF. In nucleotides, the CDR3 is TGTGCCACCAGCAGAGGACCGGGAGGGAATGAAAAACTGTTTTTT.